These 5 T cell receptor beta chains share one sample of origin, sequenced in a study of patients and donors after allogeneic stem cell transplantation. One entry per CDR3 protein, called by TCRdb with MiXCR from the RT-PCR reads. The sample holds about 160,000 distinct CDR3 sequences, about 24% seen once. Material: blood, either unsorted or a sorted T cell fraction (not recorded which). These receptors came from a human donor who was either an allogeneic HSCT recipient or a stem cell or donor lymphocyte infusion donor (not recorded which). It is not recorded whose cells these are; they may come from a transplant donor.

This clonotype showed up just a few times. The rearrangement links TRBV20-1 to TRBJ2-7; the match to TRBD1 covers 10 bases. The CDR3 loop spans 14 amino acids. Germline CDR1 and CDR2: DFQATT and SNEGSKA (reference sequence). The junction had 5 bases not matched to a gene; V was cut back by 3 bases and J by 3 bases. CDR3 bases: TGCAGTGCTAGGCCGGGACAGGGGATCTACGAGCAGTACTTC. As protein: CSARPGQGIYEQYF.

The table lists this clonotype with a few counts. The V and J genes are TRBV9 and TRBJ2-7, with 9 bases lining up with TRBD1. This CDR3 contains 16 residues. With V trimmed by 0 bases and J by 6 bases, 10 bases remained unmatched. Germline CDR1 and CDR2: SGDLS and YYNGEE. CDR3 sequence reads: CASSVGETGGYAEQYF. The DNA of the CDR3 is TGTGCCAGCAGCGTAGGGGAGACAGGGGGGTACGCCGAGCAGTACTTC.

This sequence joins TRBV11-2 and TRBJ1-1; 10 nucleotides line up with TRBD1. V shed 6 bases, J shed 11 bases, and the junction held 3 bases outside the gene matches. The CDR3 runs 11 residues. Germline assignment: CDR1 SGHAT and CDR2 FQNNGV. The chain's CDR3 is CASSQGQGAFF. CDR3 sequence (DNA): TGTGCCAGCAGTCAGGGACAGGGGGCTTTCTTT.

This clonotype was detected only once. Given the absence of the conserved phenylalanine or tryptophan at the CDR3 end, a read error is likely. V is TRBV11-1 and J is TRBJ2-2; D remains ambiguous. Germline CDR1 and CDR2: SGHAT and FQDESV (reference sequence). The V end lost 5 bases, the J end lost 5 bases, and 9 bases lay between the germline ends. The CDR3 runs to 13 residues. CDR3 residues: CASSAQPTGELFL. The CDR3 DNA reads TGTGCCAGCAGCGCCCAGCCGACCGGGGAGCTGTTTTTG.

This clonotype has just a few counts. The genes are TRBV20-1 and TRBJ2-7; perhaps TRBD2 as D (5 bases). V was trimmed by 3 bases and J by 0 bases, leaving 6 bases between them. The CDR3 length is 12 residues. CDR1 DFQATT and CDR2 SNEGSKA come from the germline V gene (reference sequence). The CDR3: CSASGDSYEQYF. The CDR3 DNA is TGCAGTGCTAGCGGGGACTCCTACGAGCAGTACTTC.